The following is a T cell receptor (beta chain) sequence with its context. Its target antigen remains unknown. Base qualities are not at hand, and no much larger clone is one base apart. Library construction relied on the immunoSEQ multiplex PCR assay. RNA was extracted from all samples and reverse transcribed into cDNA, which served as template for TCR sequencing. First-strand cDNA was synthesized with SuperScript III using a 2:1 mix of oligo-dT and random hexamers. A synthetic immune receptor repertoire was used to gauge amplification bias, and whatever bias remained was removed computationally. As for how the authors treated the data: After raw reads were preprocessed to remove errors, the CDR3 was defined following IMGT conventions as running from the conserved cysteine to phenylalanine. Clonality was calculated as 1 minus Shannon entropy normalized by log2 of the number of productive unique TCRs. CD4 or CD8 identity of scalp clones was inferred by cross-referencing scalp TCRbeta sequences with sorted blood CD4 and CD8 repertoires. Sourced from immuneACCESS, this table was stored by TCRdb with only in-frame sequences that have V and J called. A share of the clones is absent; for the studies checked, an unresolved V gene accounts for under half, and the remainder has no known explanation. V, J and clone size were drawn from that table, and D and trimming were deduced from the DNA. This sample lists some 12,000 clones; around 62% were detected once. The leading ten clones occupy more than 13% of the sample.

Lesional scalp punch biopsies and peripheral blood were collected from alopecia areata patients. Human scalp biopsies were fixed immediately in PAXgene tissue containers. This entry is derived from a study of CD8+ T cells in alopecia areata (dated by TCRdb to 2017 to 2018). Study-wide context: The treated patients, all with moderate-to-severe alopecia areata, were enrolled in an open-label pilot trial of oral tofacitinib given at 5 to 10 mg twice daily. Tofacitinib was given for 6 to 18 months, followed by 6 months of follow-up off drug to assess delayed response and recurrence. High-throughput TCRbeta sequencing was used to examine T cell clonal expansion in alopecia areata in both the C3H/HeJ mouse model and human patients. On the human side, TCRbeta sequencing was run on scalp tissue and on sorted CD4+ and CD8+ peripheral blood T cells from healthy controls and from alopecia areata patients with either patchy or totalis/universalis disease. Tofacitinib-treated patients had biopsies at baseline and at 4 and 24 weeks of treatment, with a later scalp biopsy in several patients. Clonality in the scalp was compared among normal scalp (n=4), patchy alopecia areata scalp (n=8), and alopecia totalis/universalis scalp (n=8). The RNA source kit depended on sample type: the PAXgene miRNA kit for fixed scalp, the miRNeasy kit for PBMCs, and the RNeasy kit for mouse skin. immunoSEQ multiplex PCR using 35 Vbeta forward primers and 13 Jbeta reverse primers was used to amplify TCRbeta CDR3 regions.

Sequences SGHRS (CDR1) and YFSETQ (CDR2) are obtained from the germline V gene. Its CDR3 holds 16 amino acids, cysteine through phenylalanine. Of all the DNA, just the CDR3 is kept, 48 bases in frame from base 1. Between the V and J ends, shortened by 6 bases and 0 bases respectively, the junction contains 15 bases. General study outcomes and caveats: Compared with mice, TCR sequences shared between patients were less clear, possibly partly because of HLA diversity across the patient population. Scalp TCR repertoire analysis is complicated because resident alphabeta T cells in normal human skin are also sequenced, whereas mouse skin is dominated by gammadelta T cells. Compared with normal scalp, lesional scalp had higher clonality and more expanded CD8+ clones, particularly in alopecia totalis/universalis, a pattern that suggests antigenic drive.

The sequence came from a human donor with alopecia areata. The sequence is built from TRBV5-1 and TRBJ2-2, with a weak D call of TRBD1 (6 bases match). Sequencing input: skin. The bases read TGCGCCAGCAACCCAAGACAGGCCTCGAACACCGGGGAGCTGTTTTTT. Translation gives CASNPRQASNTGELFF.